These 20 T cell receptor beta chains originate from one sample sequenced in a study of OX40 agonist ivuxolimab in advanced cancers. This table comes from immunoSEQ multiplex PCR, and its TCRdb copy is limited to in-frame clones, with some not included. Of 37,000 or so clones detected, roughly 80% appear once; the ten largest clones hold approximately 22%. Sequencing used CD4+ or CD8+ T cells sorted from blood, obtained in a trial of the OX40 agonist ivuxolimab. These receptors all come from an adult with an advanced solid tumor such as melanoma, head and neck, liver or kidney cancer.

This clone showed up just a few times. The chain joins TRBV10-3 to TRBJ1-1; D might be TRBD1 (6 bases). With 3 bases removed from V and 10 bases from J, the gap between germline ends came to 18 bases. Germline values: CDR1 ENHRY, CDR2 SYGVKD. This CDR3 comprises 14 residues. CDR3 sequence: CAISEPRGPGRAFF. In DNA, the CDR3 is TGTGCCATCAGTGAACCCCGGGGGCCGGGGCGAGCTTTCTTT.

In this sample, this clone turned up a few times. The rearrangement joins TRBV5-6 to TRBJ2-7; no reliable D call. Trimming pared 7 bases from V and 0 bases from J, leaving 14 bases between. The germline V gene encodes CDR1 SGHDT and CDR2 YYEEEE. The CDR3 runs 14 residues. CDR3 in amino acids: CASQTRRNSYEQYF. The DNA of the CDR3 is TGTGCCAGCCAAACCCGTAGAAACTCCTACGAGCAGTACTTC.

J is TRBJ1-5 and V is TRBV5-6; 7 bases are a match to TRBD1. The CDR3 contains 17 residues. Trimming at V came to 2 bases and at J to 0 bases, leaving 8 bases not matched to a gene. CDR1 and CDR2 (germline): SGHDT, YYEEEE. The CDR3 is CASSFGDRSYSNQPQHF. CDR3 DNA sequence: TGTGCCAGCAGCTTTGGGGACAGAAGTTATAGCAATCAGCCCCAGCATTTT.

The V call is TRBV7-3, the J call TRBJ2-3; D uncertain. This CDR3 is 11 amino acids long. Germline loops: CDR1 SGHTA, CDR2 FQGTGA. The V end was cut by 3 bases, the J end by 4 bases, with 2 bases between. DNA of the CDR3: TGTGCCAGCAGCTTGTCAGATACGCAGTATTTT. Residues: CASSLSDTQYF.

The gene calls are TRBV9 and TRBJ2-5; weak D call: TRBD1 (5 bases). The germline V gene encodes CDR1 SGDLS and CDR2 YYNGEE. The CDR3 runs to 15 residues. V dropped 0 bases and J dropped 2 bases, with 11 bases sitting between them. CDR3 in DNA: TGTGCCAGCAGCGTAGATACAGGCCAACAAGAGACCCAGTACTTC. Its protein is CASSVDTGQQETQYF.

The genes are TRBV29-1 and TRBJ2-1; D unresolved. The V end lost 5 bases, the J end lost 15 bases, and 14 bases lay between the germline ends. CDR3 length equals 10 residues. Germline CDR1 and CDR2: SQVTM and ANQGSEA. In DNA, the CDR3 is TGCAGCGTTAATGCGGAGATGGTGTTCTTC. Protein product: CSVNAEMVFF.

This rearrangement joins TRBV5-4 to TRBJ2-2, with 7 bases fitting TRBD1. The V segment lost 2 bases and the J segment 1 base; nucleotides outside the gene matches: 8. The CDR3 spans 17 residues. CDR1 is SGHNT and CDR2 is YYREEE in the germline V gene (reference sequence). CDR3 protein: CASSFPGQEKNTGELFF. The CDR3 DNA sequence: TGTGCCAGCAGCTTCCCAGGACAGGAAAAGAACACCGGGGAGCTGTTTTTT.

In its sample, this clone was seen a few times. The chain recombines TRBV27 with TRBJ1-2, with 7 bases aligning to TRBD1. V shed 5 bases, J shed 8 bases, and the junction held 8 bases outside the gene matches. Germline loops: CDR1 MNHEY, CDR2 SMNVEV (reference sequence). This CDR3 has 13 amino acids. This CDR3 is CASSRQGSRGYTF. As DNA, the CDR3 is TGTGCCAGCAGTCGACAGGGTTCGAGGGGCTACACCTTC.

V gene TRBV9 combines with J gene TRBJ2-7; TRBD1 matches at 7 bases. The CDR3 is made up of 15 amino acids. V trimming: 3 bases; J trimming: 2 bases; junction bases outside the gene matches: 8. Germline CDR1 is SGDLS and CDR2 is YYNGEE. The CDR3 protein is CASSAEGQFTYEQYF. The CDR3 coding sequence is TGTGCCAGCAGCGCAGAGGGACAGTTTACCTACGAGCAGTACTTC. The entire variable domain, with the rest obtained from reference TRBV9 and TRBJ2-7, is as follows: DSGVTQTPKHLITATGQRVTLRCSPRSGDLSVYWYQQSLDQGLQFLIQYYNGEERAKGNILERFSAQQFPDLHSELNLSSLELGDSALYFCASSAEGQFTYEQYFGPGTRLTVT.

This clone was observed a handful of times. The V gene is TRBV2, the J gene TRBJ1-4; unclear D gene. The germline CDR1 and CDR2 sequences are SNHLY and FYNNEI. There are 12 residues in the CDR3. Trimming shortened V by 3 bases and J by 8 bases, and 7 bases separated the two germline ends. The CDR3 is CASSENGEKLFF. CDR3 sequence (DNA): TGTGCCAGCAGTGAGAATGGCGAAAAACTGTTTTTT.

The J gene is TRBJ2-1, the V gene TRBV11-2; possible D gene TRBD1, 6 bases. This CDR3 spans 15 amino acids. V was pared by 0 bases and J by 2 bases, with 8 bases between. Germline values: CDR1 SGHAT, CDR2 FQNNGV. The chain's CDR3 is CASSLDAGAYNEQFF. The CDR3 coding sequence is TGTGCCAGCAGCTTAGATGCAGGGGCCTACAATGAGCAGTTCTTC.

Here the CDR3 reads CASSLVQGKNTEAFF. In DNA, the CDR3 is TGCGCCAGCAGCTTGGTACAGGGCAAGAACACTGAAGCTTTCTTT. This rearrangement joins TRBV5-1 to TRBJ1-1; a possible D gene is TRBD1 (6 bases). Between the trimmed V and J ends, which lost 0 bases and 1 base, there was a span of 10 bases. The CDR3 length is 15 residues. Germline V gene sequence: CDR1 SGHRS, CDR2 YFSETQ.

The genes are TRBV28 and TRBJ2-1; no clear D. The germline V gene encodes CDR1 MDHEN and CDR2 SYDVKM. The CDR3 is 14 residues long. Deletions cut 2 bases from V and 5 bases from J, with 10 bases between. CDR3 coding DNA: TGTGCCAGCAGTTTAAGGATTAACCACAATGAGCAGTTCTTC. It yields the protein CASSLRINHNEQFF. Filled out from reference TRBV28 and TRBJ2-1, the complete variable domain reads DVKVTQSSRYLVKRTGEKVFLECVQDMDHENMFWYRQDPGLGLRLIYFSYDVKMKEKGDIPEGYSVSREKKERFSLILESASTNQTSMYLCASSLRINHNEQFFGPGTRLTVL.

This chain joins TRBV10-3 and TRBJ1-6; 7 bases map to TRBD1. The V gene end was trimmed by 1 base and the J gene end by 5 bases; junction bases not matched to a gene: 14. The CDR3 covers 19 residues. Germline V gives CDR1 ENHRY, CDR2 SYGVKD. The CDR3 DNA follows: TGTGCCATCAGTGAGTTTGCTGATGTGTCCGGGACAGATAATTCACCCCTCCACTTT. Protein: CAISEFADVSGTDNSPLHF.

The gene calls are TRBV11-2 and TRBJ2-5, with D uncertain. V dropped 3 bases and J dropped 3 bases, with 11 bases sitting between them. This CDR3 is built from 14 residues. The V gene's germline CDR1 is SGHAT and CDR2 FQNNGV. This CDR3 is CASSFPMHKETQYF. The CDR3 DNA follows: TGTGCCAGCAGCTTCCCAATGCACAAAGAGACCCAGTACTTC.

V is TRBV5-1 and J is TRBJ2-3, with TRBD1 matching 8 bases. The CDR3 covers 14 residues. Unmatched junction bases numbered 3, after V lost 4 bases and J lost 2 bases. Germline V CDR1 and CDR2: SGHRS, YFSETQ. The CDR3 reads CASSKDRDTDTQYF. DNA of the CDR3: TGCGCCAGCAGCAAGGACAGGGACACAGATACGCAGTATTTT.

The chain recombines TRBV6-6 with TRBJ1-1, with a tentative D call TRBD1 (6 bases). Germline CDR1 MNHNY, CDR2 SVGAGI (reference sequence). V was pared by 8 bases and J by 1 base, with 14 bases between. The CDR3 covers 14 residues. The CDR3: CASGYRAENTEAFF. CDR3 DNA: TGTGCCAGCGGATACAGGGCGGAGAACACTGAAGCTTTCTTT.

CDR3 sequence: CASSPRVWRGSTDTQYF. CDR3 DNA: TGTGCCAGCTCACCACGGGTATGGCGGGGGAGTACAGATACGCAGTATTTT. This sequence joins TRBV18 and TRBJ2-3, with 7 bases lining up with TRBD2. This CDR3 contains 17 residues. V lost 1 base and J lost 3; bases outside the gene matches: 10. Germline CDR1 reads KGHSH; CDR2 reads LQKENI. The whole variable domain, filled in from reference TRBV18 and TRBJ2-3, reads NAGVMQNPRHLVRRRGQEARLRCSPMKGHSHVYWYRQLPEEGLKFMVYLQKENIIDESGMPKERFSAEFPKEGPSILRIQQVVRGDSAAYFCASSPRVWRGSTDTQYFGPGTRLTVL.

The V and J genes are TRBV6-4 and TRBJ2-7; 10 bases map to TRBD1. The CDR3 has 17 amino acids. Germline V gene data show CDR1 as MRHNA and CDR2 as SNTAGT. Unmatched junction bases numbered 12, after V lost 4 bases and J lost 3 bases. The CDR3 DNA follows: TGTGCCAGCAGTGGGTCCCGGGACAGGGGCCCAGGCTACGAGCAGTACTTC. Its translation: CASSGSRDRGPGYEQYF.

This rearrangement joins TRBV5-1 to TRBJ1-1; tentatively, D is TRBD1 (5 bases). CDR1 is SGHRS and CDR2 is YFSETQ in the germline V gene. Trimming stripped 4 bases from V and 3 bases from J, with 13 bases between. CDR3 size: 14 residues. The CDR3 DNA reads as TGCGCCAGCAGCGGGGGGTTAGTCGACACTGAAGCTTTCTTT. It encodes CASSGGLVDTEAFF.